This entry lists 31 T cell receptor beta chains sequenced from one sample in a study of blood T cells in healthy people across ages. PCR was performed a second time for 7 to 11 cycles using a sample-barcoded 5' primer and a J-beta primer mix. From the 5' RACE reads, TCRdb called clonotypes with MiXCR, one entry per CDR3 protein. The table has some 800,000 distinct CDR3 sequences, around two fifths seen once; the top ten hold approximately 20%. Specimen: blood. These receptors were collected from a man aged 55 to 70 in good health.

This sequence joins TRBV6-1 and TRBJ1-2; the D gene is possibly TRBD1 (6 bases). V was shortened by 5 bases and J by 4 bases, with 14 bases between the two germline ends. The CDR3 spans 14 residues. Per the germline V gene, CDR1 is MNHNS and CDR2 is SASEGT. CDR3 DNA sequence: TGTGCCAGCAGTATCGGACAGCCTGCCTATGGCTACACCTTC. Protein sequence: CASSIGQPAYGYTF.

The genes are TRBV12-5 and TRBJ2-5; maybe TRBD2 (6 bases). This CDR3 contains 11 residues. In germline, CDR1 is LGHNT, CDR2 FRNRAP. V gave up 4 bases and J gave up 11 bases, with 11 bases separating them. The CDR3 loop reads CASGSRGEQYF. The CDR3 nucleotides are TGTGCTAGTGGTTCCCGCGGGGAGCAGTACTTC.

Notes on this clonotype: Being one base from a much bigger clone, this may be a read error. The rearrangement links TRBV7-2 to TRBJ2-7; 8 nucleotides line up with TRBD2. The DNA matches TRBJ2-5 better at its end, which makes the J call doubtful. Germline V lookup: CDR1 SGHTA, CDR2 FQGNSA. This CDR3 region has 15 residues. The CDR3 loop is CASSLDRGGWGTQYF. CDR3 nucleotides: TGTGCCAGCAGCTTAGACCGGGGGGGCTGGGGGACCCAGTACTTC.

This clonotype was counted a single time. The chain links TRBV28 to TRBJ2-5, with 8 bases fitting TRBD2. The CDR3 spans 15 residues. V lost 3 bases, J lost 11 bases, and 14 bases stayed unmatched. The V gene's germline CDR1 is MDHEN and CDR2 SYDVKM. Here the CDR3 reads CASSLWGLGNNEQYF. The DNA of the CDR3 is TGTGCCAGCAGTTTGTGGGGACTAGGAAACAATGAGCAGTACTTC.

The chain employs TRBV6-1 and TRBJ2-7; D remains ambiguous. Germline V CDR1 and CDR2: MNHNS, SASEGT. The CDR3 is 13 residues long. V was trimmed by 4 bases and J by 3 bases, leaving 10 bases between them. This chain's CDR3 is CASSGRFYYEQYF. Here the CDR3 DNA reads TGTGCCAGCAGTGGAAGGTTTTACTACGAGCAGTACTTC.

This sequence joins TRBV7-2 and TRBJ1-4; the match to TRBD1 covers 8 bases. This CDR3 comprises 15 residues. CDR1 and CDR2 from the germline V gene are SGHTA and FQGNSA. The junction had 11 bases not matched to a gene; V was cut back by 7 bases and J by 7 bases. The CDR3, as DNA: TGTGCCAGCACCACAGGGGGGGGCCTGGGTGAAAAACTGTTTTTT. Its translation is CASTTGGGLGEKLFF.

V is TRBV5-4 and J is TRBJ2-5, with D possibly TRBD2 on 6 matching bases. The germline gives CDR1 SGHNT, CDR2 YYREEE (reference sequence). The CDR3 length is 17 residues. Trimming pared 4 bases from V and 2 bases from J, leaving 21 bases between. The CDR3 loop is CASSMGGRGGGQETQYF. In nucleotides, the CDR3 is TGTGCCAGCAGCATGGGGGGACGGGGTGGGGGACAAGAGACCCAGTACTTC.

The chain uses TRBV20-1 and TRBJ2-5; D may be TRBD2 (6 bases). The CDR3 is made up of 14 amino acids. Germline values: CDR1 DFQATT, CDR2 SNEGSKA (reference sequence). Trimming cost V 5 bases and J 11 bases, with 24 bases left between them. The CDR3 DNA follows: TGCAGTGCTTCCGGGACTCCGATCTACAATGAGCAGTACTTC. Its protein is CSASGTPIYNEQYF.

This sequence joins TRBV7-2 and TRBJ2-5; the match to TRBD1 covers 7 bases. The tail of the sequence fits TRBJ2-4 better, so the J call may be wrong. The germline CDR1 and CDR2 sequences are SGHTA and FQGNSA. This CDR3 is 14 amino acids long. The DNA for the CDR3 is TGTGCCAGCAGCTTAAGGCCAGGGGGTGACATTCAGTACTTC. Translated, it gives CASSLRPGGDIQYF.

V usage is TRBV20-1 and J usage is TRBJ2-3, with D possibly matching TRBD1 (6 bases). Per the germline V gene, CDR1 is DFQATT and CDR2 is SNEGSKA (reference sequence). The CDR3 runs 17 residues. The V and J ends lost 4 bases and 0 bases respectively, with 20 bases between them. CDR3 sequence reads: CSATGTPAVRSTDTQYF. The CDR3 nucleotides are TGCAGTGCTACCGGGACACCAGCAGTACGCAGCACAGATACGCAGTATTTT.

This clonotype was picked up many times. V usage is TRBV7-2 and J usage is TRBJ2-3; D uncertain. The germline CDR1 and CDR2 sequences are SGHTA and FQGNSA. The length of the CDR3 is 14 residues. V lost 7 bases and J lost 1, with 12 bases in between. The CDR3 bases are TGTGCCAGCAACGACTTCCGGGGCACAGATACGCAGTATTTT. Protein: CASNDFRGTDTQYF.

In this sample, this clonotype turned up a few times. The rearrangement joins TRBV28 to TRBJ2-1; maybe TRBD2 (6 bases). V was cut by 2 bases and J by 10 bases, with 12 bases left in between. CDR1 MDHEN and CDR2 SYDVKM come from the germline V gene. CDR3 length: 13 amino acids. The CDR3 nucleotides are TGTGCCAGCAGTTTAAATCTGGGGGGAGAGCAGTTCTTC. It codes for CASSLNLGGEQFF.

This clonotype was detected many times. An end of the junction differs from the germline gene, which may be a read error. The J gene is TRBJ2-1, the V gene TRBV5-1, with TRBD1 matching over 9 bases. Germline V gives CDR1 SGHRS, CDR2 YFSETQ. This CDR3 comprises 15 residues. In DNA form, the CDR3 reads TGTGCCAGCAGCTTAGGACAGGGGACCTACAATGAGCAGTTCTTC. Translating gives CASSLGQGTYNEQFF.

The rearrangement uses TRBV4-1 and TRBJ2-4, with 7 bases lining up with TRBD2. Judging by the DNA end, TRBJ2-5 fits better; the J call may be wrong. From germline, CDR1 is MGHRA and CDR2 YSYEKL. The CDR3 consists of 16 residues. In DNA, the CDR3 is TGCGCCAGCAGCCAAGACCCCCCCTCTAGCGGTGGGACCCAGTACTTC. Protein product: CASSQDPPSSGGTQYF.

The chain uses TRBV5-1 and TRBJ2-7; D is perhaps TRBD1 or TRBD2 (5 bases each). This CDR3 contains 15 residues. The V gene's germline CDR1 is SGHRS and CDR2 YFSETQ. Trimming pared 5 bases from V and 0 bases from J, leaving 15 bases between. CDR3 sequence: CASRVDGTSSYEQYF. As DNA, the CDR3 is TGCGCCAGCAGAGTGGACGGGACCTCCTCCTACGAGCAGTACTTC.

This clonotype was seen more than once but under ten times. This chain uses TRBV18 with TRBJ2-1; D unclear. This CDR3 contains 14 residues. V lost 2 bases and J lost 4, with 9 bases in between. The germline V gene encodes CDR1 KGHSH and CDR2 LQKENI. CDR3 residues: CASSPMGRYNEQFF. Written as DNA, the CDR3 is TGTGCCAGCTCACCAATGGGCAGATACAATGAGCAGTTCTTC.

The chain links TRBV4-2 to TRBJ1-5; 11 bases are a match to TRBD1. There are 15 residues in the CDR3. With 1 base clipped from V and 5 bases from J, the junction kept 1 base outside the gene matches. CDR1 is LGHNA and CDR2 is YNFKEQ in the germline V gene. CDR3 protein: CASSQGTGGYQPQHF. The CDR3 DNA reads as TGTGCCAGCAGCCAAGGGACAGGGGGCTATCAGCCCCAGCATTTT.

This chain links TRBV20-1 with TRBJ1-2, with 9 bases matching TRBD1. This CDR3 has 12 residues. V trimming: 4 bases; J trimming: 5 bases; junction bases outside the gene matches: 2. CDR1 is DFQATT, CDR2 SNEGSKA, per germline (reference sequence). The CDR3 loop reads CSAIGQGYGYTF. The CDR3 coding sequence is TGCAGTGCTATTGGACAGGGGTATGGCTACACCTTC.

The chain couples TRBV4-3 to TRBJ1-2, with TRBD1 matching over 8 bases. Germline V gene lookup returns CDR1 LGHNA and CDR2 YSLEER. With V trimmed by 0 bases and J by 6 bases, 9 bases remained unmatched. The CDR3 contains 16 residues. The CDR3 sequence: CASSQDISGQGHGYTF. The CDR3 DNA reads TGCGCCAGCAGCCAAGATATTAGTGGACAGGGCCATGGCTACACCTTC.

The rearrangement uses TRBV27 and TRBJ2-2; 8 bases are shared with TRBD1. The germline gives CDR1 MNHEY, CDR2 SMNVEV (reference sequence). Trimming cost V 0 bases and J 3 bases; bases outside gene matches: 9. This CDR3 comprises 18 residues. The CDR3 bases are TGTGCCAGCAGTTTATCGATTGGACAGGGATTGTACACCGGGGAGCTGTTTTTT. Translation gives CASSLSIGQGLYTGELFF.

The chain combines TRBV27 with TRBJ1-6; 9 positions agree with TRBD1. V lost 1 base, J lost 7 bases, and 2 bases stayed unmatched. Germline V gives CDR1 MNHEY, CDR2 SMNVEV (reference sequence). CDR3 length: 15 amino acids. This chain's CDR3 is CASSLLGQGNSPLHF. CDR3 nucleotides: TGTGCCAGCAGTTTATTAGGACAGGGGAATTCACCCCTCCACTTT.

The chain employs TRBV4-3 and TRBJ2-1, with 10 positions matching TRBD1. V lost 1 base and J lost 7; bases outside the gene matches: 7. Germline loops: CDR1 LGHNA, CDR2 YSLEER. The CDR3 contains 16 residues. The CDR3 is CASSQGDPGQGNEQFF. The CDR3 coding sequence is TGCGCCAGCAGCCAAGGAGACCCGGGACAGGGGAATGAGCAGTTCTTC.

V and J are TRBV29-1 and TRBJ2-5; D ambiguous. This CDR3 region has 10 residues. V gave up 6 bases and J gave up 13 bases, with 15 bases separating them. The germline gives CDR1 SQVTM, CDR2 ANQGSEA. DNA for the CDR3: TGCAGCGTCTTCTTAACGGAGAGGTACTTC. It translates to CSVFLTERYF. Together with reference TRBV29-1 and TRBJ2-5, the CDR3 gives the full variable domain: SAVISQKPSRDICQRGTSLTIQCQVDSQVTMMFWYRQQPGQSLTLIATANQGSEATYESGFVIDKFPISRPNLTFSTLTVSNMSPEDSSIYLCSVFLTERYFGPGTRLLVL.

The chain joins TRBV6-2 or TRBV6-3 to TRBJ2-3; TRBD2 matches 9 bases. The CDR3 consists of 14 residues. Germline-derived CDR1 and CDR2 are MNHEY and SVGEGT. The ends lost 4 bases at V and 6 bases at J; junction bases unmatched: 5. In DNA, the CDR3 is TGTGCCAGCAGTTGGACTAGCGAATTTGATACGCAGTATTTT. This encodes CASSWTSEFDTQYF.

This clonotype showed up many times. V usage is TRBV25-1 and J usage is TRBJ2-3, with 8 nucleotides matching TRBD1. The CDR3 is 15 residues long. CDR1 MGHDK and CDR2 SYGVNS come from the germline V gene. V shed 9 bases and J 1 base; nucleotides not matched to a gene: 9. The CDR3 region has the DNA TGTGCCAGTCCGGTCCCGGGACAGGGCACAGATACGCAGTATTTT. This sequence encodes CASPVPGQGTDTQYF.

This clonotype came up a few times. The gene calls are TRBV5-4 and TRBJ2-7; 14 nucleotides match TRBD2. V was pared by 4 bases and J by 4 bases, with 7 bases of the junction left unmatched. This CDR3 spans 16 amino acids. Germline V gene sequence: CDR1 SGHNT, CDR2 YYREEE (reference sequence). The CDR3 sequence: CASSEGLAGASYEQYF. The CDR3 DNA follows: TGTGCCAGCAGCGAGGGACTAGCGGGGGCTTCGTACGAGCAGTACTTC.

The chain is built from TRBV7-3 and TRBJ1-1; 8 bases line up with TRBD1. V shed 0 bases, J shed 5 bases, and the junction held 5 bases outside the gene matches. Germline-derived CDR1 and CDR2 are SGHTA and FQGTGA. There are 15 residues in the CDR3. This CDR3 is CASSLTAGGGTEAFF. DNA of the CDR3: TGTGCCAGCAGCTTAACGGCAGGGGGCGGAACTGAAGCTTTCTTT. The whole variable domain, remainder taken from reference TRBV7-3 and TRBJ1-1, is GAGVSQTPSNKVTEKGKYVELRCDPISGHTALYWYRQSLGQGPEFLIYFQGTGAADDSGLPNDRFFAVRPEGSVSTLKIQRTERGDSAVYLCASSLTAGGGTEAFFGQGTRLTVV.

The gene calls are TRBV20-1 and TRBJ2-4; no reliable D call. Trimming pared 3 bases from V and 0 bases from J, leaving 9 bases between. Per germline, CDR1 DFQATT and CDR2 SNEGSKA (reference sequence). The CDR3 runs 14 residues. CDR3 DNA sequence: TGCAGTGCTAGTAAGGGCGTAGCCAAAAACATTCAGTACTTC. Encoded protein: CSASKGVAKNIQYF.

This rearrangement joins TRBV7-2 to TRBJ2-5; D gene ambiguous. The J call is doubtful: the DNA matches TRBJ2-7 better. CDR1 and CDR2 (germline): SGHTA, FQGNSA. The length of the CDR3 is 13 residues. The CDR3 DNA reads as TGTGCCAGCAGCCGCCTCCGGGCCTACGAGCAGTACTTC. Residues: CASSRLRAYEQYF.

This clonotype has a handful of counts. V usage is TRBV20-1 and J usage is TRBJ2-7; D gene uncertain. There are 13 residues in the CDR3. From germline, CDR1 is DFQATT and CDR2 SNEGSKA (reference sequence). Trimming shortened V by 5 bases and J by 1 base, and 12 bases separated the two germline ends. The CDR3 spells CSAPPAGSYEQYF. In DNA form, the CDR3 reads TGCAGTGCTCCCCCGGCAGGTTCCTACGAGCAGTACTTC.

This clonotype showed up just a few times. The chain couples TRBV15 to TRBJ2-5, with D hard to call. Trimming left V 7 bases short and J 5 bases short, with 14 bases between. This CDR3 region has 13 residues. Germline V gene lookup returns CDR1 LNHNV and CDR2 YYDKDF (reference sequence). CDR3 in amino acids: CATTGLDGETQYF. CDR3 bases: TGTGCCACCACCGGGCTAGACGGGGAGACCCAGTACTTC.